A single sample is the source of the 22 T cell receptor beta chains below, sequenced in a study of cytomegalovirus exposure and HLA in healthy donors. The method was immunoSEQ multiplex PCR; TCRdb's version includes in-frame clones alone and lacks a portion of them. Found here are hundreds of thousands of clones, roughly 90% of them singletons; the top ten hold 0.65% to 0.95%. The sample taken for sequencing was PBMCs. Receptors were obtained from a woman aged 18-29 years in good health and CMV-seronegative.

The rearrangement joins TRBV11-3 to TRBJ1-2; D perhaps matches TRBD1 (6 bases). This CDR3 spans 14 amino acids. The V gene's germline CDR1 is SGHNT and CDR2 YENEEA. The ends were cut back, 5 bases at V and 4 bases at J, with 14 bases in the middle. DNA for the CDR3: TGTGCCAGCAGCCAGAAGGGGGGGCCCTATGGCTACACCTTC. Amino acids: CASSQKGGPYGYTF.

The chain employs TRBV6-4 and TRBJ1-4; 7 bases map to TRBD1. The CDR3 is made up of 15 amino acids. CDR1 MRHNA and CDR2 SNTAGT come from the germline V gene. V shed 4 bases and J 1 base; nucleotides not matched to a gene: 3. In DNA form, the CDR3 reads TGTGCCAGCAGTGCGCAGGGGGGAACTAATGAAAAACTGTTTTTT. Residues: CASSAQGGTNEKLFF.

The genes are TRBV7-9 and TRBJ2-3; tentatively, D is TRBD1 (5 bases). The CDR3 extends over 13 amino acids. Germline CDR1 is SEHNR and CDR2 is FQNEAQ (reference sequence). Trimming shortened V by 3 bases and J by 5 bases, and 9 bases separated the two germline ends. The CDR3 DNA reads TGTGCCAGCAGCTTTATACAGGTAGATACGCAGTATTTT. Protein sequence: CASSFIQVDTQYF. The complete variable domain, with remaining parts taken from reference TRBV7-9 and TRBJ2-3, reads DTGVSQNPRHKITKRGQNVTFRCDPISEHNRLYWYRQTLGQGPEFLTYFQNEAQLEKSRLLSDRFSAERPKGSFSTLEIQRTEQGDSAMYLCASSFIQVDTQYFGPGTRLTVL.

The CDR3 region is CASSERLAGAGETQYF. The CDR3 region has the DNA TGTGCCAGCAGTGAGAGGCTGGCGGGGGCTGGGGAGACCCAGTACTTC. The chain joins TRBV2 to TRBJ2-5, with D possibly matching TRBD2 (7 bases). With 3 bases removed from V and 5 bases from J, the gap between germline ends came to 19 bases. The V gene's germline CDR1 is SNHLY and CDR2 FYNNEI. This CDR3 is built from 16 residues.

This chain joins TRBV12-5 and TRBJ2-2, with D perhaps TRBD1 (7 bases). The CDR3 has 17 amino acids. V was clipped by 2 bases and J by 3 bases, with 16 bases between them. The germline V gene encodes CDR1 LGHNT and CDR2 FRNRAP. The CDR3 spells CASGLSPGGRYTGELFF. As DNA, the CDR3 is TGTGCTAGTGGTTTGTCCCCAGGGGGGAGGTACACCGGGGAGCTGTTTTTT.

The rearrangement joins TRBV10-3 to TRBJ1-5; a weak D match, TRBD1 (6 bases). The V gene's germline CDR1 is ENHRY and CDR2 SYGVKD. The CDR3 contains 12 residues. Trimming stripped 4 bases from V and 9 bases from J, with 10 bases between. The CDR3 region is CAISGGPGPQHF. The CDR3 nucleotides are TGTGCCATCAGTGGGGGGCCCGGGCCCCAGCATTTT.

The chain combines TRBV30 with TRBJ2-7, with TRBD2 identical over 9 bases. With 3 bases clipped from V and 3 bases from J, the junction kept 18 bases outside the gene matches. Looked up from germline, CDR1 is GTSNPN and CDR2 is SVGIG (reference sequence). This CDR3 region has 18 residues. For the CDR3, the DNA is TGTGCCTGGAGCGGGTCCCCCGCGGGCGGGAGGGCTTTCTACGAGCAGTACTTC. The encoded protein is CAWSGSPAGGRAFYEQYF.

The CDR3 here is CASSKEGKRPTYEQYF. The CDR3 DNA follows: TGTGCCAGCAGCAAAGAGGGTAAGCGGCCTACCTACGAGCAGTACTTC. The chain is built from TRBV21-1 and TRBJ2-5; the table's D call of TRBD2 was not tested on the DNA. The assigned J gene may be wrong: the sequence end matches TRBJ2-7 better. TRBV21-1 is assigned pseudogene status. This CDR3 contains 16 residues.

This chain's CDR3 is CASSQDGVQNIQYF. In DNA form, the CDR3 reads TGTGCCAGCAGCCAAGATGGAGTGCAAAACATTCAGTACTTC. The chain links TRBV4-2 to TRBJ2-4; D uncertain. This CDR3 contains 14 residues. Trimming pared 0 bases from V and 5 bases from J, leaving 8 bases between. Looked up from germline, CDR1 is LGHNA and CDR2 is YNFKEQ.

The J gene is TRBJ1-2, the V gene TRBV5-6, with a tentative D call TRBD1 (6 bases). V gave up 4 bases and J gave up 4 bases, with 26 bases separating them. The CDR3 has 18 amino acids. Germline V gene sequence: CDR1 SGHDT, CDR2 YYEEEE. The CDR3 DNA is TGTGCCAGCAGCCTTTGGAAGACAGGCACCATCCGGGGCTATGGCTACACCTTC. Translating it yields CASSLWKTGTIRGYGYTF.

J is TRBJ2-7 and V is TRBV5-1, with 8 nucleotides matching TRBD2. The junction had 12 bases not matched to a gene; V was cut back by 4 bases and J by 6 bases. Germline lookup yields CDR1 SGHRS and CDR2 YFSETQ. The CDR3 is 15 amino acids. CDR3 amino acids: CASSRVMGLVFEQYF. CDR3 sequence (DNA): TGCGCCAGCAGCCGGGTGATGGGACTAGTCTTCGAGCAGTACTTC. Full variable domain (outside the CDR3, taken from reference TRBV5-1 and TRBJ2-7): KAGVTQTPRYLIKTRGQQVTLSCSPISGHRSVSWYQQTPGQGLQFLFEYFSETQRNKGNFPGRFSGRQFSNSRSEMNVSTLELGDSALYLCASSRVMGLVFEQYFGPGTRLTVT.

The chain couples TRBV7-2 to TRBJ1-1; 8 bases agree with TRBD1. The CDR3 totals 15 residues. CDR1 and CDR2 from the germline V gene are SGHTA and FQGNSA. V lost 5 bases, J lost 0 bases, and 5 bases stayed unmatched. In nucleotides, the CDR3 is TGTGCCAGCAGCCCTTCGACAGGGGTGAACACTGAAGCTTTCTTT. This codes for CASSPSTGVNTEAFF.

The chain couples TRBV28 to TRBJ1-5; 10 positions match TRBD1. In germline, CDR1 is MDHEN, CDR2 SYDVKM. Unmatched junction bases numbered 4, after V lost 4 bases and J lost 4 bases. CDR3 length: 15 amino acids. The CDR3 coding sequence is TGTGCCAGCAGTTGGACAGGGGGATGGAATCAGCCCCAGCATTTT. Translating gives CASSWTGGWNQPQHF.

The rearrangement links TRBV28 to TRBJ2-7; maybe TRBD2 (5 bases). The V gene's germline CDR1 is MDHEN and CDR2 SYDVKM. With 6 bases removed from V and 5 bases from J, the gap between germline ends came to 20 bases. This CDR3 is built from 15 residues. The CDR3 is CASSPHTLRVHEQYF. In nucleotides, the CDR3 is TGTGCCAGCAGCCCCCATACGTTGAGGGTTCACGAGCAGTACTTC.

This clone was counted only a few times. This rearrangement joins TRBV5-1 to TRBJ2-7, with a possible D match to TRBD1 (5 bases). V was pared by 7 bases and J by 5 bases, with 13 bases between. The CDR3 contains 12 residues. CDR1 is SGHRS and CDR2 is YFSETQ in the germline V gene. CDR3 DNA sequence: TGCGCCAGCCGACAGCCTCCCAACGAGCAGTACTTC. Its translation is CASRQPPNEQYF.

The V and J genes are TRBV4-1 and TRBJ1-6; D is unresolved. Germline assignment: CDR1 MGHRA and CDR2 YSYEKL. V dropped 5 bases and J dropped 7 bases, with 9 bases sitting between them. The CDR3 is made up of 13 amino acids. In DNA form, the CDR3 reads TGCGCCAGCAGCTGGCAGTTCAATTCACCCCTCCACTTT. It codes for CASSWQFNSPLHF.

The sample holds a few counts of this clone. The J gene is TRBJ2-7, the V gene TRBV28; a weak D match, TRBD1 (5 bases). Per germline, CDR1 MDHEN and CDR2 SYDVKM. Trimming stripped 4 bases from V and 5 bases from J, with 15 bases between. The CDR3 covers 14 residues. CDR3 sequence reads: CASSSSSGPDEQYF. For the CDR3, the DNA is TGTGCCAGCAGTTCGAGTTCAGGGCCCGACGAGCAGTACTTC.

The chain recombines TRBV6-4 with TRBJ2-1, with 7 bases aligning to TRBD2. CDR1 MRHNA and CDR2 SNTAGT come from the germline V gene. The J segment lost 10 bases and the V segment lost 4 bases, leaving 7 bases of the junction unmatched. The length of the CDR3 is 13 residues. The CDR3 region is CASSALTSSEQFF. CDR3 nucleotide sequence: TGTGCCAGCAGTGCACTGACTAGCTCCGAGCAGTTCTTC.

The chain couples TRBV6-5 to TRBJ2-3; 11 bases map to TRBD2. Per the germline V gene, CDR1 is MNHEY and CDR2 is SVGAGI. Unmatched junction bases numbered 7, after V lost 6 bases and J lost 8 bases. CDR3 length: 14 amino acids. The CDR3 here is CASSPGLAGLTQYF. The CDR3 DNA is TGTGCCAGCAGCCCCGGACTAGCGGGCCTTACGCAGTATTTT.

The chain uses TRBV9 and TRBJ1-6, with no clear D. Per germline, CDR1 SGDLS and CDR2 YYNGEE. V was cut by 4 bases and J by 8 bases, with 16 bases left in between. The CDR3 totals 15 residues. This CDR3 is CASSPSAGEYSPLHF. CDR3 in DNA: TGTGCCAGCAGCCCCTCGGCGGGAGAATATTCACCCCTCCACTTT.

In this sample, this clone turned up a few times. The V call is TRBV30, the J call TRBJ2-7, with 11 bases matching TRBD2. CDR3 size: 14 residues. From germline, CDR1 is GTSNPN and CDR2 SVGIG (reference sequence). The J segment lost 6 bases and the V segment lost 2 bases, leaving 6 bases of the junction unmatched. As DNA, the CDR3 is TGTGCCTGGAGTAAACTAGCGGGAGTCCCCGAGCAGTACTTC. Translation: CAWSKLAGVPEQYF.

The J gene is TRBJ1-2, the V gene TRBV5-6, with 9 bases that match TRBD1. The germline gives CDR1 SGHDT, CDR2 YYEEEE. The CDR3 covers 13 residues. V trimming: 0 bases; J trimming: 13 bases; junction bases outside the gene matches: 7. CDR3 DNA: TGTGCCAGCAGCTTGGGGGACAGGGACAAGACCACCTTC. Translation gives CASSLGDRDKTTF.